The 22 T cell receptor beta chains given below trace back to one sample, sequenced in a study of blood T cells in healthy people across ages. A second 7 to 11 cycle PCR used barcoded and J-beta primers. TCRdb reprocessed the 5' RACE reads via MiXCR and lists one record per CDR3 protein. The sample has about 1.8 million distinct CDR3 sequences, 49% seen once; the top ten hold less than 2.5%. Sequenced sample: blood. The receptors come from a middle-aged woman in good health.

There are a few counts of this clonotype. The V gene is TRBV28, the J gene TRBJ2-3, with TRBD1 matching 8 bases. The V gene end was trimmed by 4 bases and the J gene end by 3 bases; junction bases not matched to a gene: 9. This CDR3 spans 16 amino acids. Germline-derived CDR1 and CDR2 are MDHEN and SYDVKM. The DNA for the CDR3 is TGTGCCAGCAGTTCTGGTGGACAGGGAGAGACAGATACGCAGTATTTT. Protein product: CASSSGGQGETDTQYF.

This clonotype was observed a handful of times. This sequence joins TRBV15 and TRBJ2-7; D ambiguous. CDR1 is LNHNV, CDR2 YYDKDF, per germline (reference sequence). V was shortened by 0 bases and J by 1 base, with 13 bases between the two germline ends. The CDR3 is 16 amino acids. This chain's CDR3 is CATSRDRLGISYEQYF. The CDR3 nucleotides are TGTGCCACCAGCAGAGACCGGTTAGGGATTTCCTACGAGCAGTACTTC.

This clonotype was seen only a few times. The chain joins TRBV27 to TRBJ2-4, with TRBD2 matching over 8 bases. Per the germline V gene, CDR1 is MNHEY and CDR2 is SMNVEV (reference sequence). V shed 4 bases, J shed 13 bases, and the junction held 6 bases outside the gene matches. There are 12 residues in the CDR3. The CDR3 bases are TGTGCCAGCAGTTCGGCAGCGGGGGAGCAGTACTTC. The encoded protein is CASSSAAGEQYF.

In its sample, this clonotype was seen a few times. The rearrangement uses TRBV12-3 or TRBV12-4 and TRBJ1-2, with D possibly being TRBD1 (6 bases). With 2 bases removed from V and 0 bases from J, the gap between germline ends came to 19 bases. There are 18 residues in the CDR3. The CDR3 spells CASSLFRGGQKANYGYTF. In nucleotides, the CDR3 is TGTGCCAGCAGTTTATTTAGGGGGGGACAAAAAGCTAACTATGGCTACACCTTC.

This clonotype was observed a handful of times. CDR3 DNA: TGTGCCAGCAGTCCCCTCACCGAGGGGGCTACGCAGTATTTT. Amino acid sequence: CASSPLTEGATQYF. The gene calls are TRBV6-1 and TRBJ2-3; TRBD1 matches at 7 bases. Trimming cost V 5 bases and J 8 bases; bases outside gene matches: 10. Germline V lookup: CDR1 MNHNS, CDR2 SASEGT. There are 14 residues in the CDR3.

The genes are TRBV6-2 or TRBV6-3 and TRBJ2-1; 9 bases align to TRBD1. The germline gives CDR1 MNHEY, CDR2 SVGEGT. V lost 6 bases to trimming and J lost 4 bases; unmatched junction nucleotides: 10. This CDR3 is 16 amino acids long. This CDR3 is CASRQSGTGLYNEQFF. The CDR3 coding sequence is TGTGCCAGCAGGCAGTCCGGGACAGGGCTTTACAATGAGCAGTTCTTC.

The V gene is TRBV2, the J gene TRBJ1-4, with unresolved D. The germline CDR1 and CDR2 sequences are SNHLY and FYNNEI. The V and J ends lost 6 bases and 8 bases respectively, with 13 bases between them. The CDR3 sequence is 13 residues long. The CDR3 is CASRLTAQEKLFF. CDR3 DNA: TGTGCCAGCAGGTTGACGGCCCAAGAAAAACTGTTTTTT.

The V and J genes are TRBV7-9 and TRBJ2-4; weak D call: TRBD2 (5 bases). The tail of the sequence fits TRBJ2-5 better, so the J call may be wrong. The CDR3 is made up of 15 amino acids. CDR1 and CDR2 (germline): SEHNR, FQNEAQ (reference sequence). The CDR3 loop reads CASSLRSSLIETQYF. The CDR3 nucleotides read TGTGCCAGCAGCTTAAGGTCTAGCCTAATTGAGACCCAGTACTTC.

This clonotype came up many times. The DNA for the CDR3 is TGTGCCATCAGTCGGGACGGACAAGAGACCCAGTACTTC. It encodes CAISRDGQETQYF. The V and J genes are TRBV10-3 and TRBJ2-5, with D perhaps matching TRBD1 or TRBD2 (5 bases each). This CDR3 contains 13 residues. The germline CDR1 and CDR2 sequences are ENHRY and SYGVKD. The V gene lost 5 bases and the J gene lost 2 bases, with 9 bases spanning the gap.

This clonotype showed up just a few times. The gene calls are TRBV20-1 and TRBJ2-7; TRBD2 might be the D (5 bases). The CDR3 has 14 residues. V lost 6 bases and J 3 bases, leaving 18 bases between the germline ends. Germline V gene sequence: CDR1 DFQATT, CDR2 SNEGSKA (reference sequence). The CDR3 DNA sequence: TGCAGTGCGAGGACTGTCGTTGGATTCTACGAGCAGTACTTC. Encoded protein: CSARTVVGFYEQYF.

This chain links TRBV7-9 with TRBJ2-3; a possible D gene is TRBD2 (6 bases). Per the germline V gene, CDR1 is SEHNR and CDR2 is FQNEAQ (reference sequence). The V end was cut by 5 bases, the J end by 8 bases, with 14 bases between. This CDR3 is built from 13 residues. DNA of the CDR3: TGTGCCAGCAGCGGGGGGTCGCTTGCTACGCAGTATTTT. This gives the protein CASSGGSLATQYF.

This chain uses TRBV7-2 with TRBJ2-2, with a weak D call TRBD1 (6 bases). The CDR3 contains 15 residues. Trimming removed 3 bases from V and 4 bases from J, with 12 bases in between. Germline V gene lookup returns CDR1 SGHTA and CDR2 FQGNSA. The CDR3 DNA reads as TGTGCCAGCAGCTTTGGGACACATCTCACCGGGGAGCTGTTTTTT. This sequence encodes CASSFGTHLTGELFF.

The chain joins TRBV20-1 to TRBJ2-6; 7 nucleotides line up with TRBD1. Germline V lookup: CDR1 DFQATT, CDR2 SNEGSKA (reference sequence). Germline trimming cut 3 bases from V and 2 bases from J; bases unmatched to any gene: 7. The CDR3 contains 16 residues. CDR3 nucleotide sequence: TGCAGTGCTAGGTCAGGGGGATTGGCTGGGGCCAACGTCCTGACTTTC. Translating gives CSARSGGLAGANVLTF.

This sequence joins TRBV6-1 and TRBJ2-3; the match to TRBD2 covers 9 bases. J was trimmed by 5 bases and V by 5 bases; bases with no gene match: 8. The CDR3 length is 15 residues. The germline V gene has CDR1 MNHNS and CDR2 SASEGT. The CDR3 coding sequence is TGTGCCAGCAGTACCTGGGGACTAGCTGGAGATACGCAGTATTTT. Translating gives CASSTWGLAGDTQYF.

V gene TRBV27 combines with J gene TRBJ2-5, with TRBD1 identical over 8 bases. The DNA end is a closer match to TRBJ2-7, so the J assignment may be wrong. The CDR3 has 13 residues. Germline V gene sequence: CDR1 MNHEY, CDR2 SMNVEV (reference sequence). DNA of the CDR3: TGTGCCAGCAAGCTAGGACAGGGTTCCGAGCAGTACTTC. Translating it yields CASKLGQGSEQYF.

The rearrangement joins TRBV10-3 to TRBJ2-4; D perhaps matches TRBD2 (6 bases). Between the trimmed V and J ends, which lost 7 bases and 13 bases, there was a span of 17 bases. The CDR3 has 12 amino acids. CDR1 ENHRY and CDR2 SYGVKD come from the germline V gene. The CDR3 coding sequence is TGTGCCATCACCAGGCCAGCGGGTGAGCAGTACTTC. Translating gives CAITRPAGEQYF.

In this sample, this clonotype turned up a few times. J is TRBJ2-5 and V is TRBV7-6, with D maybe TRBD1 (6 bases). Trimming stripped 0 bases from V and 4 bases from J, with 15 bases between. The CDR3 has 16 residues. Per germline, CDR1 SGHVS and CDR2 FNYEAQ. The CDR3 is CASSLAEGVGGETQYF. The CDR3 region has the DNA TGTGCCAGCAGCTTAGCGGAAGGGGTAGGGGGAGAGACCCAGTACTTC.

The chain combines TRBV20-1 with TRBJ2-2; D might be TRBD1 (5 bases). The V and J ends lost 2 bases and 3 bases respectively, with 10 bases between them. CDR3 size: 14 residues. CDR1 and CDR2 from the germline V gene are DFQATT and SNEGSKA (reference sequence). CDR3 amino acids: CSARTGRYTGELFF. The CDR3 coding sequence is TGCAGTGCTAGAACAGGACGGTACACCGGGGAGCTGTTTTTT.

The CDR3 is CASSLLGTGLETQYF. The CDR3 coding sequence is TGTGCCAGCAGTTTGCTCGGGACAGGGCTGGAGACCCAGTACTTC. The chain recombines TRBV27 with TRBJ2-7, with 9 bases identical to TRBD1. The end of the DNA aligns better with TRBJ2-5, so the J call may be wrong. CDR1 and CDR2 from the germline V gene are MNHEY and SMNVEV (reference sequence). This CDR3 region has 15 residues.

In this sample, this clonotype turned up many times. The rearrangement joins TRBV6-5 to TRBJ1-2; 7 bases line up with TRBD1. V was pared by 0 bases and J by 2 bases, with 0 bases of the junction left unmatched. CDR3 length: 14 amino acids. Germline loops: CDR1 MNHEY, CDR2 SVGAGI. The CDR3 DNA is TGTGCCAGCAGTTACTCGACAGGGAACTATGGCTACACCTTC. It specifies CASSYSTGNYGYTF.

CDR3 bases: TGTGCCAGCACAACGACAGGAGCTAACTATGGCTACACCTTC. This translates into CASTTTGANYGYTF. V is TRBV27 and J is TRBJ1-2; TRBD1 might be the D (6 bases). Germline CDR1 and CDR2: MNHEY and SMNVEV (reference sequence). The CDR3 runs 14 residues. V was clipped by 7 bases and J by 0 bases, with 12 bases between them.

Notes on this clonotype: A read error may account for a junction end that differs from germline. The chain is built from TRBV7-2 and TRBJ2-3, with D possibly matching TRBD2 (5 bases). Germline V gene sequence: CDR1 SGHTA, CDR2 FQGNSA. The CDR3 totals 15 residues. In nucleotides, the CDR3 is TGTGCCAGCAGCTTAACTAGGTCATTCACAGATCCGCAGTATTTT. Residues: CASSLTRSFTDPQYF.